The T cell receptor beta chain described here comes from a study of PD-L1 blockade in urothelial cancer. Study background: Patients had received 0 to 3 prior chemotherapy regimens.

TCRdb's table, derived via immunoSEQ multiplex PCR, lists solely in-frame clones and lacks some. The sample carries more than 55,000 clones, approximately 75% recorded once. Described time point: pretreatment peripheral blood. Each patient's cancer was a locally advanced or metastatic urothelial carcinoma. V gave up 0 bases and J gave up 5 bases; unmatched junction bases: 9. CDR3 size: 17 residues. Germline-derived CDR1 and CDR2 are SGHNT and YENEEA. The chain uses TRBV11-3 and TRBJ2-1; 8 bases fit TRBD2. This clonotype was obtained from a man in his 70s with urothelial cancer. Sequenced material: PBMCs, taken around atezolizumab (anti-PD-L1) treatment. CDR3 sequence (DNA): TGTGCCAGCAGCTTAGAGCTGTGGGGGCGGGGGGACAATGAGCAGTTCTTC. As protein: CASSLELWGRGDNEQFF.